Listed here is a single TCR beta chain. Its cognate antigen is unknown. In generating TCR beta cDNA, 5'RACE template switching with UMIs was used. Reanalyzing the 5' RACE reads, TCRdb keeps one entry per CDR3 protein, without DNA. Across about 460,000 distinct CDR3 sequences, the top ten clones capture around 1.4% of the sample. This specimen comes from a study of T cells expressing NK-cell markers. CDR1 is ENHRY, CDR2 SYGVKD, per germline. CDR3 length equals 14 residues. Study-wide results and caveats: As a fraction of CD8+ T cells, dominant NKG2C+ clonotypes reached about 1.0-7.5% in over 5 donors.

The rearrangement links TRBV10-3 to TRBJ2-5; the TCRdb D gene call, TRBD1, has no DNA to confirm it. The receptor's source is a woman in her fifties or sixties in good health. The sample comprised blood T cells: a sorted CD56 or NKG2C T cell subset, CD4+ or CD8+ T cells, or bulk PBMC T cells (not recorded which). CDR3 residues: CAISGSQGRETQYF.